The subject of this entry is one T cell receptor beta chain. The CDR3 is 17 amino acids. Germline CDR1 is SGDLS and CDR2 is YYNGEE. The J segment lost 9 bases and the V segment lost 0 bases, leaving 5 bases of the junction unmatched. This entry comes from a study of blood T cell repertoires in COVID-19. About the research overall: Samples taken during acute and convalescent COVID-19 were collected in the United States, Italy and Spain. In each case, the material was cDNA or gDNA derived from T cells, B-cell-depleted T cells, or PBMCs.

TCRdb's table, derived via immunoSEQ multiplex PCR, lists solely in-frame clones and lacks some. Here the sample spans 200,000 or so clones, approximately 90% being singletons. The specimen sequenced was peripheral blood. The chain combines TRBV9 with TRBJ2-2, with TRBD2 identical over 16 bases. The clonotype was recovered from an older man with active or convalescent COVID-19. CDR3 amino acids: CASSVGGLAGGPRELFF. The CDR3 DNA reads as TGTGCCAGCAGCGTAGGGGGACTAGCGGGAGGGCCCCGGGAGCTGTTTTTT.